The 19 T cell receptor beta chains reported below all come from one sample, sequenced in a study of cytomegalovirus exposure and HLA in healthy donors. 60 Vbeta and 13 Jbeta primers were used in PCR. Generated by immunoSEQ multiplex PCR, the TCRdb table keeps only in-frame clones and is missing some. The sample lists roughly 130,000 clones; roughly four fifths were seen once. Sample: PBMCs. The receptors were sampled from a boy between 2 and 10 years old in good health and CMV-seronegative.

This chain uses TRBV10-3 with TRBJ1-1, with no clear D. Germline values: CDR1 ENHRY, CDR2 SYGVKD. The CDR3 is 14 amino acids. Trimming cost V 6 bases and J 0 bases, with 11 bases left between them. Here the CDR3 DNA reads TGTGCCATCAGCCGGGATTCCCTGAACACTGAAGCTTTCTTT. It encodes CAISRDSLNTEAFF.

The chain joins TRBV9 to TRBJ2-6, with 10 bases fitting TRBD1. Germline V CDR1 and CDR2: SGDLS, YYNGEE. CDR3 length equals 18 residues. V was pared by 3 bases and J by 0 bases, with 6 bases of the junction left unmatched. CDR3 amino acids: CASSGDRGPGSGANVLTF. CDR3 nucleotide sequence: TGTGCCAGCAGCGGTGACAGGGGGCCCGGCTCTGGGGCCAACGTCCTGACTTTC.

This clone has only a few counts. The rearrangement joins TRBV27 to TRBJ1-6; 7 positions agree with TRBD1. The trim removed 7 bases at V and 9 bases at J, leaving 9 bases unmatched. This CDR3 contains 14 residues. Germline V gene lookup returns CDR1 MNHEY and CDR2 SMNVEV (reference sequence). For the CDR3, the DNA is TGTGCCAGCAAATCAACAGGGGAAAGTTCACCCCTCCACTTT. It codes for CASKSTGESSPLHF.

The chain recombines TRBV5-1 with TRBJ2-5; TRBD2 matches 7 bases. The CDR3 is 14 amino acids. CDR1 SGHRS and CDR2 YFSETQ come from the germline V gene. V lost 0 bases and J lost 4; bases outside the gene matches: 3. The CDR3 nucleotides are TGCGCCAGCAGCTTGGCCGGCGGGGGAGAGACCCAGTACTTC. Its translation is CASSLAGGGETQYF.

The CDR3 loop reads CASGHPTTAEAFF. The DNA of the CDR3 is TGTGCCAGCGGTCACCCAACAACCGCTGAAGCTTTCTTT. This sequence joins TRBV2 and TRBJ1-1; D ambiguous. This CDR3 region has 13 residues. Deletions cut 8 bases from V and 6 bases from J, with 16 bases between. The germline gives CDR1 SNHLY, CDR2 FYNNEI.

J is TRBJ1-1 and V is TRBV7-6; D is possibly TRBD1 (6 bases). Germline CDR1 SGHVS, CDR2 FNYEAQ. This CDR3 has 16 residues. The V end was cut by 5 bases, the J end by 1 base, with 17 bases between. The CDR3 loop reads CASSQGAGDRNTEAFF. The CDR3 DNA reads TGTGCCAGCAGCCAAGGGGCAGGGGACCGGAACACTGAAGCTTTCTTT.

The genes are TRBV5-1 and TRBJ2-5, with TRBD2 identical over 10 bases. Germline lookup yields CDR1 SGHRS and CDR2 YFSETQ. CDR3 length equals 15 residues. Germline trimming cut 2 bases from V and 1 base from J; bases unmatched to any gene: 2. CDR3 residues: CASSFSGGSQETQYF. In DNA form, the CDR3 reads TGCGCCAGCAGCTTTAGCGGGGGGTCCCAAGAGACCCAGTACTTC.

The chain has TRBV27 and TRBJ2-7, with a tentative D call TRBD2 (5 bases). The CDR3 consists of 12 residues. V dropped 4 bases and J dropped 7 bases, with 11 bases sitting between them. CDR1 MNHEY and CDR2 SMNVEV come from the germline V gene (reference sequence). Here the CDR3 DNA reads TGTGCCAGCAGTTACCTCCCGGGAGAGCAGTACTTC. It encodes CASSYLPGEQYF.

This sequence joins TRBV6-8 and TRBJ2-2; 11 bases map to TRBD2. The CDR3 totals 16 residues. Germline trimming cut 2 bases from V and 7 bases from J; bases unmatched to any gene: 6. The V gene's germline CDR1 is MNHGY and CDR2 SAAAGT. Written as DNA, the CDR3 is TGTGCCAGCAGTTACGTGGCTAGCGGGAGGATCGGGGAGCTGTTTTTT. Amino acids: CASSYVASGRIGELFF.

The chain has TRBV19 and TRBJ2-1; 7 bases map to TRBD1. This CDR3 spans 14 amino acids. Trimming at V came to 10 bases and at J to 4 bases, leaving 10 bases not matched to a gene. CDR1 is LNHDA and CDR2 is SQIVND in the germline V gene (reference sequence). CDR3 bases: TGTGCCACCGCAGGGGGAACTACTTACAATGAGCAGTTCTTC. This encodes CATAGGTTYNEQFF.

The chain joins TRBV7-9 to TRBJ2-5; 13 bases map to TRBD2. V lost 3 bases and J lost 1; bases outside the gene matches: 11. This CDR3 is 19 amino acids long. The V gene's germline CDR1 is SEHNR and CDR2 FQNEAQ (reference sequence). In DNA form, the CDR3 reads TGTGCCAGCAGCTTCCTCGAGGGGACTAGCGGGGTCCCCCAAGAGACCCAGTACTTC. Encoded protein: CASSFLEGTSGVPQETQYF.

The chain recombines TRBV6-1 with TRBJ2-7; TRBD1 aligns across 7 bases. V lost 0 bases, J lost 0 bases, and 2 bases stayed unmatched. From germline, CDR1 is MNHNS and CDR2 SASEGT. The CDR3 totals 15 residues. The CDR3 DNA follows: TGTGCCAGCAGTGAAGCGACAGGGACCTCCTACGAGCAGTACGTC. Translation: CASSEATGTSYEQYV.

The J gene is TRBJ1-1, the V gene TRBV7-2; D remains ambiguous. Germline CDR1 reads SGHTA; CDR2 reads FQGNSA. This CDR3 region has 15 residues. Trimming took 1 base from V and 0 from J, leaving 9 bases between them. The CDR3: CASSLVAGLNTEAFF. CDR3 DNA: TGTGCCAGCAGCTTAGTCGCGGGTCTGAACACTGAAGCTTTCTTT.

The chain uses TRBV7-8 and TRBJ2-1, with 7 nucleotides matching TRBD2. From germline, CDR1 is SGHVS and CDR2 FQNEAQ. V lost 4 bases, J lost 3 bases, and 6 bases stayed unmatched. The CDR3 consists of 15 residues. The CDR3 coding sequence is TGTGCCAGCAGCTGGCTAGCGGACTTCTACAATGAGCAGTTCTTC. It yields the protein CASSWLADFYNEQFF.

The chain joins TRBV7-6 to TRBJ1-6; D unresolved. This CDR3 spans 16 amino acids. Germline V CDR1 and CDR2: SGHVS, FNYEAQ. V was clipped by 5 bases and J by 5 bases, with 16 bases between them. The CDR3 loop reads CASSINSRGNNSPLHF. CDR3 nucleotide sequence: TGTGCCAGCAGCATAAATTCCCGGGGAAATAATTCACCCCTCCACTTT.

This chain connects TRBV27 to TRBJ1-1; 7 bases align to TRBD1. CDR1 MNHEY and CDR2 SMNVEV come from the germline V gene (reference sequence). Trimming took 3 bases from V and 1 from J; bases not matched to a gene: 8. The CDR3 is made up of 16 amino acids. CDR3 DNA sequence: TGTGCCAGCAGTTTTTCAGGGGGAGAGTGGAACACTGAAGCTTTCTTT. It yields the protein CASSFSGGEWNTEAFF.

The chain carries TRBV7-9 and TRBJ1-1; D remains unclear. Trimming took off 5 bases at V and 4 bases at J, with 11 bases between the two ends. The CDR3 length is 13 residues. The germline V gene has CDR1 SEHNR and CDR2 FQNEAQ (reference sequence). The CDR3 is CASSLYRSTEAFF. The CDR3 region has the DNA TGTGCCAGCAGCCTATACCGGAGCACTGAAGCTTTCTTT.

The chain has TRBV9 and TRBJ2-2; D gene uncertain. The CDR3 consists of 15 residues. The V and J ends lost 0 bases and 8 bases respectively, with 14 bases between them. Germline CDR1 and CDR2: SGDLS and YYNGEE. The CDR3 DNA reads TGTGCCAGCAGCGTAGTTGCGTCAAGTGCGGGGGAGCTGTTTTTT. It codes for CASSVVASSAGELFF.

This rearrangement joins TRBV5-4 to TRBJ2-3, with D tentatively TRBD2 (6 bases). V shed 3 bases and J shed 4 bases, with 18 bases lying between them. CDR3 length: 16 amino acids. Germline loops: CDR1 SGHNT, CDR2 YYREEE (reference sequence). The CDR3: CASSYRRDWGADTQYF. CDR3 bases: TGTGCCAGCAGCTACCGTCGGGACTGGGGGGCAGATACGCAGTATTTT.